These 24 T cell receptor beta chains share one sample of origin, sequenced in a study of T cell responses to AZD1222 COVID-19 vaccine (dated by TCRdb to about 2021). Per the publication, the time point label means: about 28 days (+/-7) after the second vaccine dose. Preparation of the library involved the immunoSEQ multiplex PCR assay. The table comes from immuneACCESS by way of TCRdb, which keeps in-frame sequences with V and J called. Part of the clones is missing from these tables; in studies checked, under half for an unresolved V gene and the rest for unknown reasons. Within this sample are fewer than 90,000 clones, with 86% of them counted one time only. Clones ranked in the top ten supply roughly 5.6% of the sample. Sequences were derived from peripheral blood, sampled 28 days after the second AZD1222 dose. The source is an adult who received the AZD1222 COVID-19 vaccine.

V gene TRBV7-9 combines with J gene TRBJ1-2; unclear D gene. Germline CDR1 is SEHNR and CDR2 is FQNEAQ (reference sequence). Between the trimmed V and J ends, which lost 11 bases and 8 bases, there was a span of 18 bases. This CDR3 region has 12 residues. The CDR3: CAGGRESGGYTF. The CDR3 nucleotides are TGTGCCGGAGGGAGGGAATCGGGCGGCTACACCTTC.

This chain uses TRBV27 with TRBJ2-7, with D perhaps TRBD2 (5 bases). Germline lookup yields CDR1 MNHEY and CDR2 SMNVEV (reference sequence). The CDR3 is made up of 14 amino acids. V was clipped by 5 bases and J by 2 bases, with 13 bases between them. The CDR3 DNA sequence: TGTGCCAGCAGTCCCCGGGGTACCACCTACGAGCAGTACTTC. This sequence encodes CASSPRGTTYEQYF.

This rearrangement joins TRBV6-2 or TRBV6-3 to TRBJ2-2; D is possibly TRBD2 (6 bases). The V and J ends lost 2 bases and 5 bases respectively, with 21 bases between them. The length of the CDR3 is 18 residues. CDR1 and CDR2 from the germline V gene are MNHEY and SVGEGT. The CDR3 loop is CASSYELPSAGGTGELFF. The CDR3 DNA follows: TGTGCCAGCAGTTACGAGCTACCTTCGGCAGGAGGGACCGGGGAGCTGTTTTTT.

V and J are TRBV5-1 and TRBJ1-1; D is undetermined. This CDR3 has 11 amino acids. From germline, CDR1 is SGHRS and CDR2 YFSETQ. V shed 7 bases and J shed 7 bases, with 11 bases lying between them. The CDR3 DNA reads as TGCGCCAGCCCCCGCCCCGATGAAGCTTTCTTT. Its protein product is CASPRPDEAFF. Supplemented by reference TRBV5-1 and TRBJ1-1, the full variable domain reads KAGVTQTPRYLIKTRGQQVTLSCSPISGHRSVSWYQQTPGQGLQFLFEYFSETQRNKGNFPGRFSGRQFSNSRSEMNVSTLELGDSALYLCASPRPDEAFFGQGTRLTVV.

This chain joins TRBV24-1 and TRBJ1-5; 8 bases agree with TRBD1. The CDR3 has 15 amino acids. CDR1 and CDR2 (germline): KGHDR, SFDVKD. Germline trimming cut 3 bases from V and 3 bases from J; bases unmatched to any gene: 3. CDR3: CATSDGQGVNQPQHF. The CDR3 DNA reads as TGTGCCACCAGTGATGGACAGGGAGTCAATCAGCCCCAGCATTTT.

J is TRBJ2-5 and V is TRBV24-1; no clear D. V lost 9 bases and J lost 1, with 8 bases in between. This CDR3 spans 12 amino acids. Germline V gene lookup returns CDR1 KGHDR and CDR2 SFDVKD. As DNA, the CDR3 is TGTGCCACCGGTCAGAGCCAAGAGACCCAGTACTTC. Protein sequence: CATGQSQETQYF.

V gene TRBV24-1 combines with J gene TRBJ2-7, with 8 bases that match TRBD1. Germline loops: CDR1 KGHDR, CDR2 SFDVKD. This CDR3 has 15 residues. V was clipped by 4 bases and J by 2 bases; unmatched bases: 6. The CDR3 loop reads CATSDGGQGAYEQYF. The CDR3 nucleotides read TGTGCCACCAGTGACGGTGGACAGGGAGCCTACGAGCAGTACTTC.

The chain is built from TRBV5-4 and TRBJ2-3; 8 bases are shared with TRBD2. V shed 4 bases and J 1 base; nucleotides not matched to a gene: 8. The CDR3 consists of 16 residues. Germline V gene sequence: CDR1 SGHNT, CDR2 YYREEE (reference sequence). CDR3 protein: CASSRGGGGGTDTQYF. The CDR3 DNA reads as TGTGCCAGCAGCCGGGGGGGCGGGGGAGGCACAGATACGCAGTATTTT.

The rearrangement uses TRBV5-5 and TRBJ2-5, with 13 bases identical to TRBD2. Looked up from germline, CDR1 is SGHKS and CDR2 is YYEKEE (reference sequence). This CDR3 is built from 18 residues. V gave up 3 bases and J gave up 5 bases; unmatched junction bases: 13. CDR3 coding DNA: TGTGCCAGCAGCTCCCGGACTAGCGGGGGCCCCGGGGTGGAGACCCAGTACTTC. Residues: CASSSRTSGGPGVETQYF.

The rearrangement links TRBV14 to TRBJ2-5; no reliable D call. Looked up from germline, CDR1 is SGHDN and CDR2 is FVKESK. The CDR3 consists of 19 residues. Trimming stripped 0 bases from V and 4 bases from J, with 24 bases between. CDR3 protein: CASSQELIAFFPPRETQYF. In DNA, the CDR3 is TGTGCCAGCAGCCAAGAGTTGATAGCTTTTTTCCCACCGCGAGAGACCCAGTACTTC.

Here the CDR3 reads CANRRQLNTGELFF. The CDR3 DNA reads TGTGCGAATAGGCGGCAGCTGAACACCGGGGAGCTGTTTTTT. The chain joins TRBV7-9 to TRBJ2-2; D not resolved. The CDR3 has 14 residues. Per the germline V gene, CDR1 is SEHNR and CDR2 is FQNEAQ (reference sequence).

The rearrangement joins TRBV19 to TRBJ2-7; 9 positions agree with TRBD1. The CDR3 contains 15 residues. The ends lost 3 bases at V and 4 bases at J; junction bases unmatched: 7. CDR1 is LNHDA and CDR2 is SQIVND in the germline V gene (reference sequence). The CDR3 protein is CASSMRSTGGYEQYF. Here the CDR3 DNA reads TGTGCCAGTAGTATGCGCTCGACAGGGGGGTACGAGCAGTACTTC.

The J gene is TRBJ1-5, the V gene TRBV25-1, with a tentative D call TRBD1 (6 bases). The CDR3 extends over 16 amino acids. Germline values: CDR1 MGHDK, CDR2 SYGVNS. The germline V and J ends were trimmed by 0 bases and 4 bases, with 13 bases remaining between them. CDR3 DNA sequence: TGTGCCAGCAGTGAATATGGGGGGGCCGATAATCAGCCCCAGCATTTT. Amino acids: CASSEYGGADNQPQHF.

This clone was recorded only once. The chain has TRBV2 and TRBJ2-3; D may be TRBD2 (6 bases). Trimming stripped 7 bases from V and 0 bases from J, with 11 bases between. This CDR3 contains 14 residues. Germline V CDR1 and CDR2: SNHLY, FYNNEI. The chain's CDR3 is CASKEGTSTDTQYF. Here the CDR3 DNA reads TGTGCCAGCAAAGAGGGGACTAGCACAGATACGCAGTATTTT. The whole variable domain, remainder taken from reference TRBV2 and TRBJ2-3, is EPEVTQTPSHQVTQMGQEVILRCVPISNHLYFYWYRQILGQKVEFLVSFYNNEISEKSEIFDDQFSVERPDGSNFTLKIRSTKLEDSAMYFCASKEGTSTDTQYFGPGTRLTVL.

The chain is built from TRBV6-5 and TRBJ2-2; D uncertain. Per the germline V gene, CDR1 is MNHEY and CDR2 is SVGAGI. The germline V and J ends were trimmed by 6 bases and 3 bases, with 5 bases remaining between them. The CDR3 is 12 residues long. The CDR3 nucleotides are TGTGCCAGCAGGTCCGACACCGGGGAGCTGTTTTTT. Protein product: CASRSDTGELFF.

The genes are TRBV28 and TRBJ2-3; the D is unclear. Germline lookup yields CDR1 MDHEN and CDR2 SYDVKM. Between the trimmed V and J ends, which lost 11 bases and 12 bases, there was a span of 21 bases. The CDR3 extends over 12 amino acids. The CDR3 nucleotides read TGTGCCGGTGGGCAGTTTCAACTACCCCAGTATTTT. Residues: CAGGQFQLPQYF.

The V call is TRBV5-1, the J call TRBJ2-1; tentatively, D is TRBD1 or TRBD2 (5 bases each). Germline V gives CDR1 SGHRS, CDR2 YFSETQ. CDR3 length equals 13 residues. Trimming took 4 bases from V and 9 from J, leaving 14 bases between them. CDR3 DNA: TGCGCCAGCAGCCGGGGCGTCGACATTGAGCAGTTCTTC. This translates into CASSRGVDIEQFF.

The J gene is TRBJ1-5, the V gene TRBV3-1 (or the pseudogene TRBV3-2), with no clear D. The CDR3 extends over 15 amino acids. V was shortened by 4 bases and J by 4 bases, with 14 bases between the two germline ends. Germline values: CDR1 LGHDT, CDR2 YNNKEL (reference sequence). This CDR3 is CASSRGNSGNQPQHF. CDR3 DNA: TGTGCCAGCAGCCGAGGGAACTCTGGTAATCAGCCCCAGCATTTT.

The rearrangement uses TRBV7-8 and TRBJ2-1, with TRBD2 as a possible D gene (6 bases). CDR1 and CDR2 from the germline V gene are SGHVS and FQNEAQ. This CDR3 is 14 amino acids long. Trimming removed 11 bases from V and 3 bases from J, with 17 bases in between. CDR3 bases: TGTGCCGGGGGGAATTGGACCCTCTACAATGAGCAGTTCTTC. Translation: CAGGNWTLYNEQFF.

The gene calls are TRBV7-2 and TRBJ2-3; no definite D call. The CDR3 extends over 13 amino acids. The V end was cut by 5 bases, the J end by 9 bases, with 15 bases between. Germline V gives CDR1 SGHTA, CDR2 FQGNSA. CDR3 DNA: TGTGCCAGCAGCCCCCGGTCATCCGGGACGCAGTATTTT. It yields the protein CASSPRSSGTQYF.

The chain joins TRBV6-1 to TRBJ1-3; TRBD1 aligns across 8 bases. The J segment lost 3 bases and the V segment lost 0 bases, leaving 7 bases of the junction unmatched. Germline V gene data show CDR1 as MNHNS and CDR2 as SASEGT. The CDR3 totals 17 residues. The CDR3 sequence: CASSEAHQGAVGNTIYF. CDR3 DNA sequence: TGTGCCAGCAGTGAAGCGCATCAGGGGGCGGTTGGAAACACCATATATTTT.

On this clone: At one end the junction does not follow the germline gene, possibly because of a read error. The chain recombines TRBV28 with TRBJ2-7; 7 bases map to TRBD1. CDR3 length equals 11 residues. Per germline, CDR1 MDHEN and CDR2 SYDVKM. CDR3: CASSWDRTLLF. In DNA, the CDR3 is TGTGCCAGCAGTTGGGACAGAACATTACTCTTC. The full variable domain, in which reference TRBV28 and TRBJ2-7 provide the parts outside the CDR3, is DVKVTQSSRYLVKRTGEKVFLECVQDMDHENMFWYRQDPGLGLRLIYFSYDVKMKEKGDIPEGYSVSREKKERFSLILESASTNQTSMYLCASSWDRTLLFGPGTRLTVT.

The chain has TRBV5-1 and TRBJ2-1, with 10 bases lining up with TRBD2. The ends lost 7 bases at V and 7 bases at J; junction bases unmatched: 17. From germline, CDR1 is SGHRS and CDR2 YFSETQ. The CDR3 has 17 residues. The CDR3 spells CASGRGSSGGVGNEQFF. The DNA of the CDR3 is TGCGCCAGCGGCCGCGGGTCTAGCGGGGGTGTGGGGAATGAGCAGTTCTTC.

CDR3 sequence: CASSYSGAGPQETQYF. In DNA form, the CDR3 reads TGTGCCAGCAGTTACTCTGGTGCAGGTCCCCAAGAGACCCAGTACTTC. The genes are TRBV6-5 and TRBJ2-5; no clear D. Germline V gene data show CDR1 as MNHEY and CDR2 as SVGAGI. The length of the CDR3 is 16 residues. V dropped 0 bases and J dropped 1 base, with 12 bases sitting between them.